Included here is one T cell receptor (beta chain) sequence, with context. The entry originates in a study of blood T cell repertoires in COVID-19. In the authors' methods: Amplifying reference gene primers gave estimates of nucleated cell counts. Sequencing was performed with immunoSEQ multiplex PCR; in TCRdb, only in-frame clones are kept and a portion is missing. The DNA gave D and trimming, while V, J and clone size come from that table. In the table there are fewer than 250,000 clones, 70% to 90% of which are singletons. With 3 bases removed from V and 8 bases from J, the gap between germline ends came to 5 bases. Germline-derived CDR1 and CDR2 are MDHEN and SYDVKM. The CDR3 consists of 11 residues. The age range of participants was 18 to 89 years, with residence in about two dozen US areas.

Sequencing used PBMCs or T cells enriched from blood (not recorded which). The chain employs TRBV28 and TRBJ2-1; D remains ambiguous. The receptor's source is a man aged 25 to 45 who had recovered from COVID-19. Here the CDR3 DNA reads TGTGCCAGCAGTTTCATAGATGAGCAGTTCTTC. It yields the protein CASSFIDEQFF.